What follows are 9 T cell receptor beta chains derived from one specimen sequenced in a study of T cells after posttransplantation cyclophosphamide. Treatment was busulfan-fludarabine conditioning, a marrow graft, and cyclophosphamide on days +3 and +4. Profiling relied on immunoSEQ multiplex PCR, and the TCRdb table lists in-frame clones only, not all of them. The sample shows 7,500 or so clones, none of them appearing just once. The input for sequencing was PBMCs, taken after allogeneic stem cell transplant with posttransplant cyclophosphamide. The receptors come from a female patient aged 45 to 65 who received an allogeneic stem cell transplant from an unrelated donor, was CMV-positive, and had acute GVHD only. Part of the T cells may come from the graft donor.

This clone was seen repeatedly, ten times or more. The chain uses TRBV6-5 and TRBJ2-1; 8 bases are shared with TRBD2. The CDR3 sequence is 16 residues long. CDR1 and CDR2 (germline): MNHEY, SVGAGI. V was clipped by 0 bases and J by 8 bases; unmatched bases: 9. This CDR3 is CASSYSIAGRSDEQFF. The DNA for the CDR3 is TGTGCCAGCAGTTACTCTATAGCGGGAAGGAGCGATGAGCAGTTCTTC.

This clone occurred many times. The chain uses TRBV7-3 and TRBJ2-1; 9 bases match TRBD2. The CDR3 runs 15 residues. With V trimmed by 5 bases and J by 7 bases, 9 bases remained unmatched. Germline V CDR1 and CDR2: SGHTA, FQGTGA. In DNA form, the CDR3 reads TGTGCCAGCAGCCTGACTAGCGGAGTCATGAATGAGCAGTTCTTC. Translating it yields CASSLTSGVMNEQFF.

DNA for the CDR3: TGCGCCAGCAGCTTGGGGGATCGGCGGGGAGATACGCAGTATTTT. Amino acids: CASSLGDRRGDTQYF. J is TRBJ2-3 and V is TRBV5-1, with a possible D match to TRBD2 (6 bases). Trimming stripped 0 bases from V and 5 bases from J, with 13 bases between. The CDR3 runs to 15 residues. The germline V gene encodes CDR1 SGHRS and CDR2 YFSETQ. The variable domain in full, completed from reference TRBV5-1 and TRBJ2-3, reads KAGVTQTPRYLIKTRGQQVTLSCSPISGHRSVSWYQQTPGQGLQFLFEYFSETQRNKGNFPGRFSGRQFSNSRSEMNVSTLELGDSALYLCASSLGDRRGDTQYFGPGTRLTVL.

In this sample, this clone turned up many times. The gene calls are TRBV5-4 and TRBJ1-2; D remains unclear. In germline, CDR1 is SGHNT, CDR2 YYREEE (reference sequence). The CDR3 spans 15 residues. V lost 0 bases and J 10 bases, leaving 19 bases between the germline ends. CDR3 in amino acids: CASSLDSGVSMDYTF. The DNA of the CDR3 is TGTGCCAGCAGCTTGGACTCCGGAGTTTCTATGGACTACACCTTC. The full variable domain, its missing parts supplied by reference TRBV5-4 and TRBJ1-2, is ETGVTQSPTHLIKTRGQQVTLRCSSQSGHNTVSWYQQALGQGPQFIFQYYREEENGRGNFPPRFSGLQFPNYSSELNVNALELDDSALYLCASSLDSGVSMDYTFGSGTRLTVV.

This clone was counted many times. The chain couples TRBV7-3 to TRBJ2-7; perhaps TRBD1 as D (5 bases). V was trimmed by 1 base and J by 3 bases, leaving 13 bases between them. The CDR3 totals 15 residues. Per germline, CDR1 SGHTA and CDR2 FQGTGA. The CDR3 loop reads CASSLSSDSYYEQYF. For the CDR3, the DNA is TGTGCCAGCAGCTTAAGCAGCGACAGCTACTACGAGCAGTACTTC. The full variable domain, its missing parts supplied by reference TRBV7-3 and TRBJ2-7, is GAGVSQTPSNKVTEKGKYVELRCDPISGHTALYWYRQSLGQGPEFLIYFQGTGAADDSGLPNDRFFAVRPEGSVSTLKIQRTERGDSAVYLCASSLSSDSYYEQYFGPGTRLTVT.

This clone was counted ten times or more. The chain uses TRBV2 and TRBJ2-3; 8 nucleotides match TRBD1. The CDR3 runs 14 residues. With 5 bases clipped from V and 4 bases from J, the junction kept 5 bases outside the gene matches. CDR1 and CDR2 from the germline V gene are SNHLY and FYNNEI. CDR3 sequence: CASSLGQGPDTQYF. As DNA, the CDR3 is TGTGCCAGCAGTCTTGGACAGGGACCAGATACGCAGTATTTT.

This clone has a handful of counts. The chain is built from TRBV10-1 and TRBJ2-1, with D maybe TRBD1 (5 bases). The CDR3 loop spans 17 amino acids. Germline CDR1 WNHNN, CDR2 SYGVQD (reference sequence). V gave up 7 bases and J gave up 0 bases, with 19 bases separating them. The chain's CDR3 is CASNLGWTPSSYNEQFF. The CDR3 bases are TGCGCCAGCAATCTGGGTTGGACACCAAGCTCCTACAATGAGCAGTTCTTC.

CDR3 sequence (DNA): TGTGCCAGCAGCTCCTGGACTAGCGGGAGGGCGAATGAGCAGTTCTTC. Translation: CASSSWTSGRANEQFF. The chain joins TRBV7-2 to TRBJ2-1; 15 bases fit TRBD2. This CDR3 is built from 16 residues. The trim removed 4 bases at V and 7 bases at J, leaving 5 bases unmatched. Germline CDR1 reads SGHTA; CDR2 reads FQGNSA.

Concerning this clone: A read error may account for a junction end that differs from germline. At the DNA level, this CDR3 is encoded by other sequences in the same sample as well. This sequence joins TRBV27 and TRBJ1-1, with TRBD1 identical over 12 bases. The CDR3 has 16 amino acids. Germline V lookup: CDR1 MNHEY, CDR2 SMNVEV (reference sequence). The CDR3 region is CASSLSRDRGLTEAFF. In nucleotides, the CDR3 is TGCGCCAGCAGTTTATCCCGGGACAGGGGGCTCACTGAAGCTTTCTTT.